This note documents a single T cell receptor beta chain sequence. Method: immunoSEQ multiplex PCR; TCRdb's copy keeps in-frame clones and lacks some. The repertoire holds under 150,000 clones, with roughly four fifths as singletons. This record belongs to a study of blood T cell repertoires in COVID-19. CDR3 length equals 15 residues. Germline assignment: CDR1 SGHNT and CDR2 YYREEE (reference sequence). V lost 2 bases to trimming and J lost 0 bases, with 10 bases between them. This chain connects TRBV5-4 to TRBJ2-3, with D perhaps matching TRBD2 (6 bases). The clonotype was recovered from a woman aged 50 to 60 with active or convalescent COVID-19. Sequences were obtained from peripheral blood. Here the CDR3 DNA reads TGTGCCAGCAGCTTTGGAGGGGCTAGCACAGATACGCAGTATTTT. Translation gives CASSFGGASTDTQYF.